The clone carrying this TCR beta chain was counted between two and nine times. The antigen is unknown. These data originate in a study of post-analysis software for immune sequencing data. In the study overall: The disease courses covered relapsing-remitting, secondary progressive and progressive-relapsing multiple sclerosis.

Libraries were made from TCR beta cDNA, and they carried unique molecular identifiers. TCRdb reanalysed the PCR reads using MiXCR and keeps one entry per CDR3 protein. There are some 690,000 distinct CDR3 sequences in the sample; around 27% occur only once, and around 0.56% lies in the top ten. Overall study findings and caveats: Controls' normalized Chao1 diversity significantly exceeded that of multiple sclerosis patients. Five or six TRBV segments, TRBV5-6, TRBV5-1 and TRBV20-1 among them, were found more frequent in patients than controls.

Trimming took 7 bases from V and 9 from J, leaving 16 bases between them. This CDR3 is 14 amino acids long. Germline V gene lookup returns CDR1 SGHTA and CDR2 FQGNSA. The specimen was blood. The TCR originated in a girl aged 5-17 years with multiple sclerosis. The gene calls are TRBV7-2 and TRBJ1-6, with unresolved D. The DNA of the CDR3 is TGTGCCAGCAATCGGGATGCCCCCCCTTCACCCCTCCACTTT. It is translated as CASNRDAPPSPLHF.